This TCR beta chain is drawn from a study of early stage breast cancer tumors. The assay was immunoSEQ multiplex PCR, and TCRdb's table has in-frame clones only and misses some. The sample lists about 51,000 clones, roughly 73% occurring once. V was shortened by 7 bases and J by 2 bases, with 11 bases between the two germline ends. CDR3 length: 13 residues. The germline CDR1 and CDR2 sequences are SQVTM and ANQGSEA. V and J are TRBV29-1 and TRBJ2-2; D gene ambiguous. This clonotype originated in a person between 35 and 49 years old with breast cancer. What was sequenced was blood. CDR3 DNA: TGCAGCGCCCGACTGGACAACACCGGGGAGCTGTTTTTT. Amino acids: CSARLDNTGELFF.